A selection of T cell receptor beta chains follows, all from one sample in a study of human T cells and chemical hapten exposure. One entry per CDR3 protein, called by TCRdb with MiXCR from the RACE reads. The sample contains fewer than 200,000 distinct CDR3 sequences, about 31% of which appear only once. The source was whole blood, collected in connection with sensitization to the hapten diphenylcyclopropenone (DPC). The receptor source for this set is a woman younger than 45 with alopecia areata. Some clones in this sample may be carry-over from other donors' samples. Both conserved end residues are trimmed from each CDR3. Each record gives: clone size, V gene, J gene, CDR3 protein. A clone size is listed for some rows: how often the clone was seen (once, few, many), or a class if it is expanded.

>.|TRBV18|TRBJ1-2
ASSPRAGGASAANYGYT
>few|TRBV20-1|TRBJ1-5
SASQGVSNQPQH
>.|TRBV29-1|TRBJ2-1
SVDRTGTYNEQF
>few|TRBV15|TRBJ1-4
ATSRDQQLNEKLF
>.|TRBV6-1|TRBJ1-5
ASTWGPDQPQH
>few|TRBV5-5|TRBJ2-3
ASSLAGLAGTDTQY
>.|TRBV5-1|TRBJ2-5
ASSSDLSSETQY
>.|TRBV20-1|TRBJ2-3
SARKSSSTDTQY
>.|TRBV11-1|TRBJ2-7
ASGGTSVGEQY
>.|TRBV10-3|TRBJ1-1
AITEDRLGTEAF